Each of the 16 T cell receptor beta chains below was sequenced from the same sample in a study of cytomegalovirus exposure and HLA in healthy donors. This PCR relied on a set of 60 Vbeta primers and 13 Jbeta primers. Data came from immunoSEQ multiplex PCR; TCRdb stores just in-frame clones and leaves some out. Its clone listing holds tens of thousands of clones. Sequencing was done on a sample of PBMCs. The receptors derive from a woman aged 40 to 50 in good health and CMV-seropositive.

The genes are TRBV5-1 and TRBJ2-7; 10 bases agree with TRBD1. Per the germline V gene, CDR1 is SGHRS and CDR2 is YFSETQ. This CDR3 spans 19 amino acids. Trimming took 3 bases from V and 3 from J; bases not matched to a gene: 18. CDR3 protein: CASSYRPGQGLTKNYEQYF. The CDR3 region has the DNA TGCGCCAGCAGCTACAGACCGGGACAGGGGTTAACAAAAAACTACGAGCAGTACTTC.

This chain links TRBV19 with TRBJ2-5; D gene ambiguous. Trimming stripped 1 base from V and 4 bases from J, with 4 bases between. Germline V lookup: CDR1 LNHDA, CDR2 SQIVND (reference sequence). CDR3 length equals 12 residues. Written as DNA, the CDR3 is TGTGCCAGTAGTATAGCGGGAGAGACCCAGTACTTC. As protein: CASSIAGETQYF.

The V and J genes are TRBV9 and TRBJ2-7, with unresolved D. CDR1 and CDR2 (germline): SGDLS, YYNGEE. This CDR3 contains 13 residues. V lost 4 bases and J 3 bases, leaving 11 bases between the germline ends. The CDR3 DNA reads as TGTGCCAGCAGCATGACTCCTGACTACGAGCAGTACTTC. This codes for CASSMTPDYEQYF.

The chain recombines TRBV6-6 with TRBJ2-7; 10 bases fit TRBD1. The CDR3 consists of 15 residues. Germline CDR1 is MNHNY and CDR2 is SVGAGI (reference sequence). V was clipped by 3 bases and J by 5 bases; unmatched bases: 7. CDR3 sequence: CASSYEETGGHEQYF. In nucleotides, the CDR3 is TGTGCCAGCAGTTATGAGGAGACAGGGGGCCACGAGCAGTACTTC.

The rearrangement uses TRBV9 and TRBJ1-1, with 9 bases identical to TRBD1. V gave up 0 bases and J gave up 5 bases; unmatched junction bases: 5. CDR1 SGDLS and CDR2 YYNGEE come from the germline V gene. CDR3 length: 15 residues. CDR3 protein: CASSVGGQGWTEAFF. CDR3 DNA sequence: TGTGCCAGCAGCGTAGGGGGACAGGGTTGGACTGAAGCTTTCTTT. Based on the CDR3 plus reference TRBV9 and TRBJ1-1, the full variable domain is DSGVTQTPKHLITATGQRVTLRCSPRSGDLSVYWYQQSLDQGLQFLIQYYNGEERAKGNILERFSAQQFPDLHSELNLSSLELGDSALYFCASSVGGQGWTEAFFGQGTRLTVV.

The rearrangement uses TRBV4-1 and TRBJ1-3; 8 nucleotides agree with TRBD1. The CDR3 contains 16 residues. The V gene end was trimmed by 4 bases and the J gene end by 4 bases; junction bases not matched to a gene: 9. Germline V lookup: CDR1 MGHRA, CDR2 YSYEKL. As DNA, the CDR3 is TGCGCCAGCAGCCGGGGGTTGACAGGGGCGGGAAACACCATATATTTT. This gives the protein CASSRGLTGAGNTIYF.

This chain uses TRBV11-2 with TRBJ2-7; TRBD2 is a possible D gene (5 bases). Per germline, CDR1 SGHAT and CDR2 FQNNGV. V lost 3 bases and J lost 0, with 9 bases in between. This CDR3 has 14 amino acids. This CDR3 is CASSFQTSSYEQYF. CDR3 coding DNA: TGTGCCAGCAGCTTTCAAACTAGCTCCTACGAGCAGTACTTC.

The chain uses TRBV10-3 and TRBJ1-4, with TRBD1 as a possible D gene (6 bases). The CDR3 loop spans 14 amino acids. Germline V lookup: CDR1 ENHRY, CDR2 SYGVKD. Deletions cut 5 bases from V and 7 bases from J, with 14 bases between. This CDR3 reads CAISRTGQGEKLFF. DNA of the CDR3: TGTGCCATCAGTAGAACAGGGCAAGGTGAAAAACTGTTTTTT.

The CDR3 nucleotides are TGTGCCAGCAGATTCTATTACGAGCAGTACTTC. Encoded protein: CASRFYYEQYF. This chain joins TRBV7-2 and TRBJ2-7; D is ambiguous. The CDR3 consists of 11 residues. CDR1 and CDR2 from the germline V gene are SGHTA and FQGNSA. V lost 6 bases and J 4 bases, leaving 7 bases between the germline ends. Full variable domain (missing parts from reference TRBV7-2 and TRBJ2-7): GAGVSQSPSNKVTEKGKDVELRCDPISGHTALYWYRQSLGQGLEFLIYFQGNSAPDKSGLPSDRFSAERTGGSVSTLTIQRTQQEDSAVYLCASRFYYEQYFGPGTRLTVT.

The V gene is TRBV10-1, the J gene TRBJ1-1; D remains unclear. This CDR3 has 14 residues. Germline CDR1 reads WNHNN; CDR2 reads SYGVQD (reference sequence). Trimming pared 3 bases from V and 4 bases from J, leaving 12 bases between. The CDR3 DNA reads TGCGCCAGCAGTGAACCGGGAGCGGGCACTGAAGCTTTCTTT. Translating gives CASSEPGAGTEAFF.

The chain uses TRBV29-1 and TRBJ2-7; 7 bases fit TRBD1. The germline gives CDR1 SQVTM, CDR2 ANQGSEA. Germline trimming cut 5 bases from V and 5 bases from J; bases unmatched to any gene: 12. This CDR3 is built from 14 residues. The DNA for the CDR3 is TGCAGCGTTCTACAGGGGAACACGGGCGACGAGCAGTACTTC. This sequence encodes CSVLQGNTGDEQYF.

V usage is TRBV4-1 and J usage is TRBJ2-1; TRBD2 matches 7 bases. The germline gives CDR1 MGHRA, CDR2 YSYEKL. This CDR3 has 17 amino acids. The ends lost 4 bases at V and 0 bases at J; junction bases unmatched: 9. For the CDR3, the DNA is TGCGCCAGCAGCCTTGTCATAGCGGGCAGCTCCTACAATGAGCAGTTCTTC. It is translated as CASSLVIAGSSYNEQFF.

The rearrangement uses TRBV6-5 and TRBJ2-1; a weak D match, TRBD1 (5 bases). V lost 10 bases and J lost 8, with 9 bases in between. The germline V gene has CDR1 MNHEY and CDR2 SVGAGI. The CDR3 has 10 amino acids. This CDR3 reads CAKGIYEQFF. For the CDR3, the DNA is TGTGCCAAGGGGATATATGAGCAGTTCTTC.

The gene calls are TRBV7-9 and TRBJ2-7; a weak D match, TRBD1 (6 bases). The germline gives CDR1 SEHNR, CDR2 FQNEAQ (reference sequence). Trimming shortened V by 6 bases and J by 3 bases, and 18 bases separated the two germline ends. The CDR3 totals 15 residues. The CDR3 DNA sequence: TGTGCCAGCAGTCATTCCAGCCGAGGGGGCTACGAGCAGTACTTC. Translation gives CASSHSSRGGYEQYF. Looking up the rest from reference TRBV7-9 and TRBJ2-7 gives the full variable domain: DTGVSQNPRHKITKRGQNVTFRCDPISEHNRLYWYRQTLGQGPEFLTYFQNEAQLEKSRLLSDRFSAERPKGSFSTLEIQRTEQGDSAMYLCASSHSSRGGYEQYFGPGTRLTVT.

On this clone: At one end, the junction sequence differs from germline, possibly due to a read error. The CDR3 loop reads CAGSSRGGHNQPQHF. CDR3 nucleotides: TGTGCCGGGAGTAGTCGAGGGGGCCACAATCAGCCCCAGCATTTT. The rearrangement joins TRBV30 to TRBJ1-5; 7 nucleotides line up with TRBD1. The CDR3 extends over 15 amino acids. The germline gives CDR1 GTSNPN, CDR2 SVGIG (reference sequence).

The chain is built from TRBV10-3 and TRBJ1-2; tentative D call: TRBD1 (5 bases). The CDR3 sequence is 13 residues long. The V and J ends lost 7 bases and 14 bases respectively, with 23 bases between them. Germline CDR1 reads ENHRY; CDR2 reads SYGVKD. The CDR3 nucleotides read TGTGCCATCAACGATGGGGCCGCCGCTCTTTGGACCTTC. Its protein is CAINDGAAALWTF.